Sequencing of this TCR beta chain was carried out in a study of blood T cell repertoires in COVID-19. Overall study: The United States, Italy and Spain provided the acute and convalescent COVID-19 samples.

This CDR3 has 21 amino acids. Germline-derived CDR1 and CDR2 are SGHRS and YFSETQ. V gave up 0 bases and J gave up 5 bases; unmatched junction bases: 20. Original data processing: Amplifying reference gene primers gave estimates of nucleated cell counts. Here immunoSEQ multiplex PCR was the method, and the copy in TCRdb shows in-frame clones only, minus some. Clone size and V and J calls were adopted from that table, with D and trimming inferred from the DNA. The sample carries 210,000 or so clones, approximately 91% recorded once. Sequenced input: peripheral blood. The source is a man aged 35 to 55 with acute or convalescent COVID-19. The chain joins TRBV5-1 to TRBJ2-3; 11 nucleotides match TRBD2. In DNA, the CDR3 is TGCGCCAGCAGCTTGGATGGCTGGGAACTGATAACTAGCGGGGGAGGAGATACGCAGTATTTT. It translates to CASSLDGWELITSGGGDTQYF.